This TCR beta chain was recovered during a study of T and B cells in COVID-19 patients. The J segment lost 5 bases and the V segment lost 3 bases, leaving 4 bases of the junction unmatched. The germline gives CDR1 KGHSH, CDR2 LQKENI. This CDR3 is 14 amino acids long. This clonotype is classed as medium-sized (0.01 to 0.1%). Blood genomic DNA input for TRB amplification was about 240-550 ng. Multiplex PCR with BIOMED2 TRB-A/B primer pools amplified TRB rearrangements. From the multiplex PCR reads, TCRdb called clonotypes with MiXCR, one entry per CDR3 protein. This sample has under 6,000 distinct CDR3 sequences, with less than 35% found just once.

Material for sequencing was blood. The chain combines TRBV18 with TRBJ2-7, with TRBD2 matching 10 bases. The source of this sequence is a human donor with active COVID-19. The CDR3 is CASSPLAGEHEQYF. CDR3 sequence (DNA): TGTGCCAGCTCACCTCTAGCGGGAGAACACGAGCAGTACTTC.